What follows are 30 T cell receptor beta chains derived from one specimen sequenced in a study of cytomegalovirus exposure and HLA in healthy donors. Researchers ran the PCR with 60 Vbeta and 13 Jbeta primers. The protocol was immunoSEQ multiplex PCR, while the TCRdb copy is restricted to in-frame clones and leaves out a portion. The profile covers 200,000 or so clones, with 70% to 90% appearing a single time and around 2.2% taken by the ten largest. Sequencing was carried out using PBMCs. The source is a woman aged 18-29 years in good health and CMV-seropositive.

The chain couples TRBV7-8 to TRBJ2-1, with TRBD2 matching over 14 bases. Losses at the gene ends were 5 bases for V and 6 bases for J; bases not matched to a gene: 9. The germline V gene has CDR1 SGHVS and CDR2 FQNEAQ. The CDR3 runs 17 residues. The CDR3 sequence: CASSRLAGGLVGNEQFF. DNA for the CDR3: TGTGCCAGCAGCCGACTAGCGGGGGGGCTAGTTGGCAATGAGCAGTTCTTC.

The chain links TRBV2 to TRBJ2-5; TRBD2 matches at 9 bases. V lost 0 bases to trimming and J lost 5 bases; unmatched junction nucleotides: 4. Germline V lookup: CDR1 SNHLY, CDR2 FYNNEI. The CDR3 consists of 15 residues. The CDR3, as DNA: TGTGCCAGCAGTGAAGCCTTGCGGGGGGGGGAGACCCAGTACTTC. Encoded protein: CASSEALRGGETQYF.

About this clone itself: The junction departs from the called germline gene at one end, perhaps through a read error. The rearrangement links TRBV2 to TRBJ1-4, with 7 bases identical to TRBD1. CDR1 SNHLY and CDR2 FYNNEI come from the germline V gene. The CDR3 loop spans 14 amino acids. CDR3 nucleotides: TGTGCCAGCAGAGAAGGGACAGTTAATGAAAAACTGTTTTTT. This codes for CASREGTVNEKLFF.

The chain couples TRBV6-1 to TRBJ1-5; the D is unclear. V lost 2 bases and J lost 0, with 8 bases in between. The CDR3 covers 15 residues. Germline CDR1 reads MNHNS; CDR2 reads SASEGT. The CDR3 is CASSEIHNSNQPQHF. The DNA of the CDR3 is TGTGCCAGCAGTGAAATACACAATAGCAATCAGCCCCAGCATTTT.

The rearrangement uses TRBV6-4 and TRBJ1-5, with TRBD1 as a possible D gene (5 bases). This CDR3 contains 17 residues. Germline V gives CDR1 MRHNA, CDR2 SNTAGT. Trimming pared 9 bases from V and 0 bases from J, leaving 21 bases between. The CDR3 spells CARTSGGGANSNQPQHF. The CDR3 region has the DNA TGTGCCAGAACCTCCGGGGGAGGGGCGAATAGCAATCAGCCCCAGCATTTT.

This sequence joins TRBV5-5 and TRBJ1-1, with D possibly matching TRBD1 (6 bases). The CDR3 sequence is 14 residues long. The germline V gene has CDR1 SGHKS and CDR2 YYEKEE (reference sequence). Trimming took off 0 bases at V and 2 bases at J, with 8 bases between the two ends. CDR3 region: CASSLVGANTEAFF. The CDR3 DNA follows: TGTGCCAGCAGCTTGGTGGGGGCAAACACTGAAGCTTTCTTT.

V gene TRBV2 combines with J gene TRBJ2-1, with a weak D call TRBD2 (6 bases). Germline-derived CDR1 and CDR2 are SNHLY and FYNNEI. Between the trimmed V and J ends, which lost 8 bases and 3 bases, there was a span of 17 bases. This CDR3 has 15 residues. CDR3 in amino acids: CASGRDLYLYNEQFF. As DNA, the CDR3 is TGTGCCAGCGGCCGGGACTTATACCTCTACAATGAGCAGTTCTTC.

The chain carries TRBV4-1 and TRBJ2-7; 9 bases are shared with TRBD1. This CDR3 contains 13 residues. Germline CDR1 and CDR2: MGHRA and YSYEKL. J gave up 5 bases and V 4 bases, and 3 bases lay outside the gene matches. The DNA for the CDR3 is TGCGCCAGCAGCCGACAGGGGGGAGACGAGCAGTACTTC. It translates to CASSRQGGDEQYF.

This chain uses TRBV7-9 with TRBJ1-2, with D maybe TRBD1 (6 bases). This CDR3 region has 14 residues. Germline assignment: CDR1 SEHNR and CDR2 FQNEAQ (reference sequence). Trimming left V 1 base short and J 8 bases short, with 14 bases between. The CDR3 coding sequence is TGTGCCAGCAGCTTAGAGAGCAGGGGATTCGGCTACACCTTC. Translating gives CASSLESRGFGYTF.

The chain carries TRBV19 and TRBJ2-7, with 9 bases aligning to TRBD1. This CDR3 region has 14 residues. Germline CDR1 and CDR2: LNHDA and SQIVND (reference sequence). The V segment lost 4 bases and the J segment 2 bases; nucleotides outside the gene matches: 3. CDR3: CASSTTGGAYEQYF. In nucleotides, the CDR3 is TGTGCCAGTAGTACGACAGGGGGTGCCTACGAGCAGTACTTC.

The chain links TRBV10-3 to TRBJ2-5; 10 bases fit TRBD2. CDR1 and CDR2 from the germline V gene are ENHRY and SYGVKD. The trim removed 4 bases at V and 5 bases at J, leaving 1 base unmatched. The CDR3 is 13 amino acids. The CDR3 DNA sequence: TGTGCCATCAGTGGGGGACTAGCGGAGACCCAGTACTTC. Its protein is CAISGGLAETQYF.

The chain joins TRBV4-1 to TRBJ1-2, with 11 bases fitting TRBD1. Trimming at V came to 3 bases and at J to 8 bases, leaving 8 bases not matched to a gene. The CDR3 sequence is 15 residues long. Per the germline V gene, CDR1 is MGHRA and CDR2 is YSYEKL. DNA of the CDR3: TGCGCCAGCAGCCAGGGGGACAGGGGGACGGGGGGCTACACCTTC. Translation: CASSQGDRGTGGYTF.

This rearrangement joins TRBV4-2 to TRBJ1-3, with D possibly TRBD1 on 6 matching bases. V was shortened by 1 base and J by 2 bases, with 9 bases between the two germline ends. This CDR3 has 15 amino acids. Germline CDR1 reads LGHNA; CDR2 reads YNFKEQ. Here the CDR3 DNA reads TGTGCCAGCAGCCAAGTCAGGACAGCTGGAAACACCATATATTTT. Translated, it gives CASSQVRTAGNTIYF.

The chain uses TRBV2 and TRBJ2-5; 10 bases are shared with TRBD1. Losses at the gene ends were 4 bases for V and 1 base for J; bases not matched to a gene: 0. Germline loops: CDR1 SNHLY, CDR2 FYNNEI. The CDR3 is 14 amino acids. The CDR3: CASSGDRGQETQYF. The CDR3 DNA reads TGTGCCAGCAGTGGGGACAGGGGCCAAGAGACCCAGTACTTC. Filled out from reference TRBV2 and TRBJ2-5, the complete variable domain reads EPEVTQTPSHQVTQMGQEVILRCVPISNHLYFYWYRQILGQKVEFLVSFYNNEISEKSEIFDDQFSVERPDGSNFTLKIRSTKLEDSAMYFCASSGDRGQETQYFGPGTRLLVL.

Comment on this clone: Other DNA variants within this sample encode the same CDR3. This rearrangement joins TRBV6-1 to TRBJ2-3; 7 positions match TRBD2. The CDR3 is 15 amino acids. The V gene's germline CDR1 is MNHNS and CDR2 SASEGT. The junction had 6 bases not matched to a gene; V was cut back by 3 bases and J by 3 bases. CDR3 amino acids: CASSDVGRGTDTQYF. The CDR3 coding sequence is TGTGCCAGCAGTGACGTTGGGCGGGGGACAGATACGCAGTATTTT.

This chain links TRBV30 with TRBJ2-4; D unclear. V was trimmed by 6 bases and J by 0 bases, leaving 3 bases between them. In germline, CDR1 is GTSNPN, CDR2 SVGIG (reference sequence). This CDR3 is 11 amino acids long. As DNA, the CDR3 is TGTGCCTGTCTAGCCAAAAACATTCAGTACTTC. Protein sequence: CACLAKNIQYF.

In this sample, this clone turned up once. The chain is built from TRBV19 and TRBJ2-7; D is perhaps TRBD1 (6 bases). V gave up 3 bases and J gave up 0 bases, with 12 bases separating them. The CDR3 loop spans 15 amino acids. Germline V gives CDR1 LNHDA, CDR2 SQIVND (reference sequence). The CDR3 DNA follows: TGTGCCAGTAGTATCCGGGGACAATTCTCCTACGAGCAGTACTTC. This translates into CASSIRGQFSYEQYF. The full variable domain, with the rest looked up from reference TRBV19 and TRBJ2-7, is DGGITQSPKYLFRKEGQNVTLSCEQNLNHDAMYWYRQDPGQGLRLIYYSQIVNDFQKGDIAEGYSVSREKKESFPLTVTSAQKNPTAFYLCASSIRGQFSYEQYFGPGTRLTVT.

The rearrangement links TRBV6-6 to TRBJ1-5, with 7 bases fitting TRBD1. Germline V gene lookup returns CDR1 MNHNY and CDR2 SVGAGI (reference sequence). This CDR3 region has 14 residues. Trimming took 5 bases from V and 3 from J; bases not matched to a gene: 4. This CDR3 is CASSPGTANQPQHF. The CDR3 DNA reads as TGTGCCAGCAGTCCAGGGACAGCCAATCAGCCCCAGCATTTT.

The rearrangement links TRBV10-3 to TRBJ2-3; 7 bases match TRBD2. The V and J ends lost 0 bases and 3 bases, in that order; junction bases with no gene match: 6. Looked up from germline, CDR1 is ENHRY and CDR2 is SYGVKD. The CDR3 runs 16 residues. The CDR3 DNA reads as TGTGCCATCAGTGAGTCGGGAGGGGCCGATACAGATACGCAGTATTTT. Translated, it gives CAISESGGADTDTQYF.

This clone was seen a single time. CDR3 nucleotides: TGTGCCAGCAGCTTAGAATCGGCGGGCGGCTACACCTTC. This codes for CASSLESAGGYTF. The rearrangement links TRBV7-2 to TRBJ1-2; D is undetermined. V was cut by 1 base and J by 8 bases, with 11 bases left in between. Germline CDR1 is SGHTA and CDR2 is FQGNSA. This CDR3 comprises 13 residues.

The chain is built from TRBV6-5 and TRBJ1-4; 9 bases map to TRBD1. This CDR3 has 15 residues. The germline CDR1 and CDR2 sequences are MNHEY and SVGAGI. With 7 bases clipped from V and 7 bases from J, the junction kept 10 bases outside the gene matches. DNA of the CDR3: TGTGCCAGCACTTCAACAGGGGGCAAGGGTGAAAAACTGTTTTTT. This gives the protein CASTSTGGKGEKLFF.

This chain uses TRBV4-1 with TRBJ2-3; D ambiguous. The V end was cut by 4 bases, the J end by 0 bases, with 14 bases between. The germline V gene has CDR1 MGHRA and CDR2 YSYEKL. CDR3 length: 16 amino acids. CDR3 coding DNA: TGCGCCAGCAGCCGCGCAGGCCCTTCTAGCACAGATACGCAGTATTTT. It codes for CASSRAGPSSTDTQYF.

The chain recombines TRBV4-3 with TRBJ2-3, with D possibly being TRBD1 (5 bases). Germline V gene lookup returns CDR1 LGHNA and CDR2 YSLEER. The length of the CDR3 is 16 residues. V was trimmed by 1 base and J by 1 base, leaving 12 bases between them. CDR3 bases: TGCGCCAGCAGCCAAGGTATCGCCAGGGGCACAGATACGCAGTATTTT. Amino acids: CASSQGIARGTDTQYF.

This clone was found a few times. The gene calls are TRBV6-5 and TRBJ1-2; 11 bases match TRBD1. The CDR3 is 13 amino acids. CDR1 is MNHEY and CDR2 is SVGAGI in the germline V gene. Trimming took 6 bases from V and 10 from J; bases not matched to a gene: 7. CDR3 in amino acids: CASSPGTGGFYTF. CDR3 bases: TGTGCCAGCAGCCCCGGGACAGGGGGATTCTACACCTTC.

The rearrangement joins TRBV14 to TRBJ1-1, with unresolved D. Germline V gene data show CDR1 as SGHDN and CDR2 as FVKESK. This CDR3 comprises 13 residues. Trimming removed 7 bases at V and 1 base at J, with 10 bases between. CDR3 nucleotides: TGTGCCAGCACCCGGCGCGGGAACACTGAAGCTTTCTTT. It yields the protein CASTRRGNTEAFF.

This rearrangement joins TRBV5-1 to TRBJ2-7; 7 bases are shared with TRBD1. Germline loops: CDR1 SGHRS, CDR2 YFSETQ. With V trimmed by 4 bases and J by 2 bases, 6 bases remained unmatched. The CDR3 totals 14 residues. In DNA form, the CDR3 reads TGCGCCAGCAGCCCCGACAGGGTTCCCTACGAGCAGTACTTC. As protein: CASSPDRVPYEQYF.

The sample holds a few counts of this clone. The CDR3 sequence: CASSERWEGGASTGELFF. In nucleotides, the CDR3 is TGTGCCAGCAGTGAAAGGTGGGAGGGCGGGGCCTCGACCGGGGAGCTGTTTTTT. V is TRBV6-1 and J is TRBJ2-2, with TRBD2 matching over 7 bases. The J segment lost 5 bases and the V segment lost 2 bases, leaving 14 bases of the junction unmatched. CDR1 and CDR2 (germline): MNHNS, SASEGT. This CDR3 contains 18 residues.

The table lists this clone with a few counts. The CDR3 loop reads CASSLGQPSTDTQYF. The CDR3 DNA follows: TGTGCCAGCAGCTTGGGACAGCCTAGCACAGATACGCAGTATTTT. This sequence joins TRBV7-6 and TRBJ2-3; 7 positions match TRBD1. The CDR3 has 15 residues. Germline lookup yields CDR1 SGHVS and CDR2 FNYEAQ. The V gene end was trimmed by 3 bases and the J gene end by 0 bases; junction bases not matched to a gene: 3.

This clone occurred a few times. The rearrangement links TRBV30 to TRBJ1-1; TRBD1 matches at 8 bases. The CDR3 has 13 residues. The ends lost 3 bases at V and 1 base at J; junction bases unmatched: 1. Germline CDR1 is GTSNPN and CDR2 is SVGIG (reference sequence). This CDR3 is CAWSRGRNTEAFF. The CDR3 region has the DNA TGTGCCTGGAGCAGGGGGCGGAACACTGAAGCTTTCTTT.

This sequence joins TRBV29-1 and TRBJ1-2, with TRBD1 matching over 9 bases. J gave up 7 bases and V 3 bases, and 12 bases lay outside the gene matches. Germline loops: CDR1 SQVTM, CDR2 ANQGSEA. The CDR3 extends over 15 amino acids. CDR3 in amino acids: CSVDQLPGQGGGYTF. The CDR3 bases are TGCAGCGTTGACCAACTTCCGGGACAGGGCGGTGGCTACACCTTC.